The following is a TCR beta chain sequence with its context. Graves' hyperthyroidism was deemed stable absent ophthalmopathy progression within 18 months. Pregnant or lactating patients were excluded, as were those with uncontrolled infection or other autoimmune disease. Over 8 ml fresh peripheral blood yielded the PBMCs. Researchers amplified the TCR beta CDR3 regions from RNA transcripts. TCR CDR3 regions were first amplified by RT-PCR with HTBI primers. TCRdb passed the multiplex PCR reads through MiXCR, listing each CDR3 protein once. The data show approximately 700,000 distinct CDR3 sequences, 16% seen once. There are 17 residues in the CDR3. V was cut by 5 bases and J by 3 bases, with 23 bases left in between. Germline-derived CDR1 and CDR2 are MNHEY and SVGEGT. The data are from a study of T cells in Graves' hyperthyroidism and ophthalmopathy.

The receptor was isolated from a man in his late teens or twenties with Graves' hyperthyroidism. The sample comprised blood. The chain links TRBV6-2 or TRBV6-3 to TRBJ2-7, with D possibly being TRBD2 (11 bases). The CDR3 here is CASSGGQGTSGNYEQYF. CDR3 DNA: TGTGCCAGCAGTGGGGGACAGGGGACTAGCGGTAACTACGAGCAGTACTTC.